This TCR beta chain derives from a study of T-cell memory formation after mild COVID-19. Study observations and caveats: Some clones that responded were present in memory (sampled pre-infection), which suggests cross-reactive memory joined. While clones contracting from day 15 to 85 were balanced between CD4 and CD8, later expanders leaned CD4+. Confirmation was lacking for SARS-CoV-2 specificity of second-wave clones that peaked on day 37.

Trimming shortened V by 1 base and J by 5 bases, and 14 bases separated the two germline ends. Germline V lookup: CDR1 SGHTA, CDR2 FQGNSA. The CDR3 sequence is 15 residues long. Employing constant-segment primers, 5'RACE generated TCR alpha and TCR beta cDNA libraries bearing sample barcodes and UMIs. TCRdb called the 5' RACE reads again in MiXCR, with one record for every CDR3 protein. The repertoire holds 35,000 to 45,000 distinct CDR3 sequences, with 6% to 9.5% as singletons. This clonotype was found a few times. Its antigen remains unidentified. This chain links TRBV7-2 with TRBJ2-5; the D gene could be TRBD1 or TRBD2 (6 bases each). The sample was PBMCs or a T cell subset sorted from them (not recorded which). The sequence came from a man between 18 and 35 years old who had mild COVID-19 (a few samples of this study predate the infection). Cell type and time point are not known. The CDR3 protein is CASSLDGGQVETQYF. The CDR3 DNA sequence: TGTGCCAGCAGCTTAGATGGGGGGCAGGTTGAGACCCAGTACTTC. Full variable domain (missing parts from reference TRBV7-2 and TRBJ2-5): GAGVSQSPSNKVTEKGKDVELRCDPISGHTALYWYRQSLGQGLEFLIYFQGNSAPDKSGLPSDRFSAERTGGSVSTLTIQRTQQEDSAVYLCASSLDGGQVETQYFGPGTRLLVL.